These T cell receptor beta chains were read from a single sample in a study of memory CD4+ T cells and cytomegalovirus serostatus. Profiling relied on immunoSEQ multiplex PCR, and the TCRdb table lists in-frame clones only, not all of them. The table shows about 50,000 clones, with under 90% occurring only once. The sequenced sample consisted of memory CD4+ T cells from blood. The source of these receptors is an adult in good health and CMV-seronegative. The CDR3 runs from the conserved cysteine through the conserved F or W. A D gene is named only where the DNA matches it firmly. Clone size is shown for a subset of rows, as once, few, many or a class of expanded clone.

len	v_gene	d_gene	abundance	j_gene	CDR3nt	CDR3aa
16	TRBV7-8	NA	medium-sized	TRBJ1-6	TGTGCCAGCAGCTTAGGACAACAGGAAGCCAATTCACCCCTCCACTTT	CASSLGQQEANSPLHF
14	TRBV4-3	TRBD2	once	TRBJ2-3	TGCGCCAGCAGCCAAGGTTTGGTAGCGGGAACGCAGTATTTT	CASSQGLVAGTQYF
16	TRBV28	TRBD1	NA	TRBJ1-4	TGTGCCAGCAGCCCCCCCGACAGGGGGGCTAATGAAAAACTGTTTTTT	CASSPPDRGANEKLFF
16	TRBV11-2	TRBD2	NA	TRBJ2-3	TGTGCCAGCAGCTGGACTAGCGGGGGGGGCACAGATACGCAGTATTTT	CASSWTSGGGTDTQYF
14	TRBV30	NA	NA	TRBJ1-6	TGTGCCTGGAGTGCTCAGAGCTATAATTCACCCCTCCACTTT	CAWSAQSYNSPLHF
13	TRBV7-9	NA	NA	TRBJ1-1	TGTGCCAGCAGCTTTTTTGCGAACACTGAAGCTTTCTTT	CASSFFANTEAFF
17	TRBV4-1	NA	NA	TRBJ1-3	TGCGCCAGCAGCCAAGTAATAGAGGTGCACTCTGGAAACACCATATATTTT	CASSQVIEVHSGNTIYF
15	TRBV11-2	NA	NA	TRBJ2-7	TGTGCCAGCAGCTCACACACTACAGGGATCCACGAGCAGTACTTC	CASSSHTTGIHEQYF
14	TRBV6-5	TRBD2	once	TRBJ2-7	TGTGCCAGCAGTCTACCGGGACTATCTTACGAGCAGTACTTC	CASSLPGLSYEQYF
16	TRBV14	TRBD1	NA	TRBJ1-2	TGTGCCAGCAGCCAAGATCGCCGACAGGGGAATGATGGCTACACCTTC	CASSQDRRQGNDGYTF
14	TRBV7-2	NA	NA	TRBJ2-3	TGTGCCAGCAGCTTAGGGTCCGTAGTGGATACGCAGTATTTT	CASSLGSVVDTQYF
14	TRBV6-5	NA	NA	TRBJ1-1	TGTGCCAGCAGTTACTCGCCGTTGAACACTGAAGCTTTCTTT	CASSYSPLNTEAFF
13	TRBV6-5	NA	NA	TRBJ2-7	TGTGCCAGCAGTACAACAGGTACCTACGAGCAGTACTTC	CASSTTGTYEQYF
13	TRBV19	TRBD1	NA	TRBJ1-2	TGTGCCAGTAGTACCGACAGGGGGCATGGCTACACCTTC	CASSTDRGHGYTF
14	TRBV6-1	NA	NA	TRBJ1-2	TGTGCCAGCAGTGTGGGGGTTGGGTCATATGGCTACACCTTC	CASSVGVGSYGYTF
15	TRBV5-1	TRBD1	NA	TRBJ1-1	TGCGCCAGCAGCTTGGGGGACAGGCCATACAGTGAAGCTTTCTTT	CASSLGDRPYSEAFF
13	TRBV21-1	NA	NA	TRBJ2-7	TGTGCCAGCAGCAAAAGGGGGGTTTACGAGCAGTACTTC	CASSKRGVYEQYF
13	TRBV11-3	NA	NA	TRBJ1-6	TGTGCCAGCAGCTTGTACGGGAATTCACCCCTCCACTTT	CASSLYGNSPLHF
13	TRBV11-3	TRBD1	NA	TRBJ1-1	TGTGCCAGCAGCCTTACAGGGGACACTGAAGCTTTCTTT	CASSLTGDTEAFF
15	TRBV19	NA	NA	TRBJ2-3	TGTGCCAGTAGTATGAGGCGGCAGGGCACAGATACGCAGTATTTT	CASSMRRQGTDTQYF
17	TRBV27	NA	NA	TRBJ1-6	TGTGCCAGCAAAACGTTAGGTAGCGGGGTATATAATTCACCCCTCCACTTT	CASKTLGSGVYNSPLHF
13	TRBV7-2	NA	NA	TRBJ1-1	TGTGCCAGCAGCCCCCACCAGAACACTGAAGCTTTCTTT	CASSPHQNTEAFF
16	TRBV19	TRBD2	NA	TRBJ2-1	TGTGCCAGTAGTACCCAACTAGCGGGATTCTACAATGAGCAGTTCTTC	CASSTQLAGFYNEQFF
15	TRBV7-8	NA	NA	TRBJ2-3	TGTGCCAGCAGCCCCGAGGGGGGCCACACAGATACGCAGTATTTT	CASSPEGGHTDTQYF
12	TRBV29-1	NA	NA	TRBJ1-3	TGCAGCGTTGGGCAGGGAGGAAACACCATATATTTT	CSVGQGGNTIYF
17	TRBV7-9	NA	NA	TRBJ1-1	TGTGCCAGCAGCTTAGGGGTGGGGACATCGGTCGGCACTGAAGCTTTCTTT	CASSLGVGTSVGTEAFF
14	TRBV11-2	TRBD1	NA	TRBJ2-1	TGTGCCAGCAGAAGAGAGGGGGCAGGGAATGAGCAGTTCTTC	CASRREGAGNEQFF
16	TRBV7-6	TRBD1	NA	TRBJ2-1	TGTGCCAGCAGCTTCCCGGGACAGGGGGCGATTCCTGAGCAGTTCTTC	CASSFPGQGAIPEQFF
14	TRBV6-1	NA	NA	TRBJ2-7	TGTGCCAGCAGTAGGTCAGGGGGGAACTACGAGCAGTACTTC	CASSRSGGNYEQYF
17	TRBV4-1	TRBD1	NA	TRBJ1-3	TGCGCCAGCAGCCTCGACAGGGTTCACAACTCTGGAAACACCATATATTTT	CASSLDRVHNSGNTIYF
13	TRBV6-5	NA	NA	TRBJ1-2	TGTGCCAGCAGTTACTCCCTAGGGTATGGCTACACCTTC	CASSYSLGYGYTF
14	TRBV19	TRBD1	NA	TRBJ1-5	TGTGCCAGTAGTGATCCGGGACAGAATCAGCCCCAGCATTTT	CASSDPGQNQPQHF
13	TRBV19	NA	NA	TRBJ1-2	TGTGCCAGTAGTATTCGGGTTTCCGATGGCTACACCTTC	CASSIRVSDGYTF
13	TRBV5-1	NA	few	TRBJ1-2	TGCGCCAGCAGCTTGGCGCAGCTGGACGGCTACACCTTC	CASSLAQLDGYTF
16	TRBV5-4	TRBD1	NA	TRBJ1-1	TGTGCCAGCAGCCACCCGACAGGGTCCATGAACACTGAAGCTTTCTTT	CASSHPTGSMNTEAFF
16	TRBV19	NA	NA	TRBJ1-1	TGTGCCAGTAGTATTCTTTTGGGTACGGGGAACACTGAAGCTTTCTTT	CASSILLGTGNTEAFF
15	TRBV18	NA	NA	TRBJ2-7	TGTGCCAGCTCACCACCGGAAGGGAACCAGCACGAGCAGTACTTC	CASSPPEGNQHEQYF
13	TRBV2	NA	NA	TRBJ1-4	TGTGCCAGCACCAACAGGGTAGGGGAAAAACTGTTTTTT	CASTNRVGEKLFF